Below, one T cell receptor (beta chain) is given with its context. The CDR3 has 12 residues. With 6 bases removed from V and 9 bases from J, the gap between germline ends came to 15 bases. CDR1 and CDR2 (germline): MNHGY, SAAAGT. This specimen belongs to a study of blood T cell repertoires in COVID-19. On the study more broadly: PBMCs, B-cell-depleted T cells, or T cells provided the cDNA or gDNA that made up the material.

Using immunoSEQ multiplex PCR, the repertoire was profiled, and TCRdb retains in-frame clones only, with some absent. The table shows some 85,000 clones, with 60% to 85% occurring only once. The chain combines TRBV6-8 with TRBJ2-7; no firm D call. The receptor's source is a human donor in a cohort sampled during active COVID-19. Sequenced: peripheral blood. CDR3: CASRSYLGGQYF. CDR3 nucleotide sequence: TGTGCCAGCAGGTCGTATCTCGGCGGGCAGTACTTC.